This T cell receptor beta chain originates from a study of T cell changes during pregnancy in multiple sclerosis. Sequenced by immunoSEQ multiplex PCR; TCRdb stores in-frame clones only, minus some. The table shows about 36,000 clones, with 89% occurring only once. The source of this sequence is a female donor with multiple sclerosis, enrolled in a pregnancy study. The source material was CD8+ T cells from peripheral blood mononuclear cells, sampled in the third trimester of pregnancy.

Here the CDR3 DNA reads TGTGCCTGGAGTGAGTATAGTGGGAGCAATGAGCAGTTCTTC. The encoded protein is CAWSEYSGSNEQFF. The chain carries TRBV30 and TRBJ2-1; D is possibly TRBD2 (5 bases). V shed 1 base and J shed 6 bases, with 13 bases lying between them. This CDR3 has 14 amino acids. From germline, CDR1 is GTSNPN and CDR2 SVGIG (reference sequence).